Listed here are 12 T cell receptor beta chains from one sample, sequenced in a study of metastatic and nonmetastatic thyroid tumors. No treatment of any kind had been given to any patient before thyroid surgery. Using MiXCR, TCRdb reanalyzed the PCR reads. The sample has 19,000 or so clones; about a quarter are singletons. The specimen was blood. The receptors stem from a female donor with papillary thyroid cancer or a benign thyroid nodule (not recorded which). Some clones in this sample may be carry-over from other donors' samples.

A few counts support this clone. The chain recombines TRBV6-2 or TRBV6-3 with TRBJ2-1; D is perhaps TRBD1 (6 bases). The germline V gene encodes CDR1 MNHEY and CDR2 SVGEGT. CDR3 length: 17 amino acids. Trimming took off 0 bases at V and 0 bases at J, with 12 bases between the two ends. The CDR3, as DNA: TGTGCCAGCAGTTACTCGGGGGCAGCGAGCTCCTACAATGAGCAGTTCTTC. Its protein is CASSYSGAASSYNEQFF.

This clone was observed a handful of times. The chain is built from TRBV6-1 and TRBJ2-1; a weak D match, TRBD1 (6 bases). This CDR3 has 14 amino acids. Per germline, CDR1 MNHNS and CDR2 SASEGT. V dropped 7 bases and J dropped 5 bases, with 15 bases sitting between them. The CDR3 DNA is TGTGCCAGCACCCCCTCGGACAGAAACAATGAGCAGTTCTTC. It codes for CASTPSDRNNEQFF.

This clone was observed at least ten times. The gene calls are TRBV5-4 and TRBJ2-3, with D tentatively TRBD1 (6 bases). V lost 8 bases and J 2 bases, leaving 18 bases between the germline ends. Germline V lookup: CDR1 SGHNT, CDR2 YYREEE (reference sequence). The CDR3 has 15 residues. The DNA for the CDR3 is TGTGCCAGTTTCCCAGGACAGACTCACACAGATACGCAGTATTTT. It encodes CASFPGQTHTDTQYF.

The chain combines TRBV11-2 with TRBJ2-1, with 8 bases identical to TRBD2. The CDR3 totals 15 residues. CDR1 is SGHAT and CDR2 is FQNNGV in the germline V gene. The V segment lost 4 bases and the J segment 7 bases; nucleotides outside the gene matches: 9. CDR3 amino acids: CASSSYLASGNEQFF. The CDR3 nucleotides read TGTGCCAGCAGCTCCTACCTGGCTAGCGGGAATGAGCAGTTCTTC.

As concerns this clone: The conserved closing phenylalanine or tryptophan is absent in this CDR3, likely reflecting a read error. This chain joins TRBV3-1 and TRBJ1-4; 8 bases are a match to TRBD1. Germline V gene sequence: CDR1 LGHDT, CDR2 YNNKEL (reference sequence). The CDR3 runs to 15 residues. The junction had 5 bases not matched to a gene; V was cut back by 0 bases and J by 8 bases. Written as DNA, the CDR3 is TGTGCCAGCAGCCAAGAGCCAGGGGGCGGGGAAAAACTGTTTTCT. Its translation is CASSQEPGGGEKLFS.

This chain joins TRBV19 and TRBJ1-4; 10 nucleotides agree with TRBD1. The germline CDR1 and CDR2 sequences are LNHDA and SQIVND (reference sequence). The CDR3 consists of 17 residues. Trimming took 5 bases from V and 0 from J; bases not matched to a gene: 6. CDR3 loop: CASSSGQGMATNEKLFF. CDR3 nucleotides: TGTGCCAGTAGTTCGGGACAGGGGATGGCAACTAATGAAAAACTGTTTTTT.

The chain couples TRBV27 to TRBJ2-1; no clear D. The CDR3 runs 13 residues. Trimming cost V 6 bases and J 9 bases, with 15 bases left between them. The germline CDR1 and CDR2 sequences are MNHEY and SMNVEV (reference sequence). The chain's CDR3 is CASSSGPTSEQFF. CDR3 coding DNA: TGTGCCAGCAGCTCCGGCCCTACGAGTGAGCAGTTCTTC.

This clone was detected only a few times. The rearrangement uses TRBV19 and TRBJ2-6, with D possibly being TRBD2 (5 bases). In germline, CDR1 is LNHDA, CDR2 SQIVND (reference sequence). This CDR3 contains 14 residues. The ends were cut back, 3 bases at V and 3 bases at J, with 6 bases in the middle. CDR3: CASSIRGGANVLTF. DNA of the CDR3: TGTGCCAGTAGTATCCGGGGTGGGGCCAACGTCCTGACTTTC.

There are a few counts of this clone. The chain links TRBV6-1 to TRBJ2-7, with D possibly matching TRBD1 (6 bases). CDR3 size: 15 residues. V was cut by 1 base and J by 0 bases, with 10 bases left in between. CDR1 is MNHNS and CDR2 is SASEGT in the germline V gene. CDR3 bases: TGTGCCAGCAGTGAAGTGGGGGACAACTCCTACGAGCAGTACTTC. This encodes CASSEVGDNSYEQYF.

The V and J genes are TRBV5-1 and TRBJ2-7; tentative D call: TRBD1 (6 bases). The CDR3 runs to 12 residues. The V end was cut by 4 bases, the J end by 4 bases, with 9 bases between. CDR1 and CDR2 (germline): SGHRS, YFSETQ. Here the CDR3 DNA reads TGCGCCAGCAGCGAAGGGGGTTACGAGCAGTACTTC. It codes for CASSEGGYEQYF. The full variable domain, with the rest looked up from reference TRBV5-1 and TRBJ2-7, is KAGVTQTPRYLIKTRGQQVTLSCSPISGHRSVSWYQQTPGQGLQFLFEYFSETQRNKGNFPGRFSGRQFSNSRSEMNVSTLELGDSALYLCASSEGGYEQYFGPGTRLTVT.

As for this clone: An end of the junction does not agree with germline; a read error may underlie this. The chain links TRBV6-5 to TRBJ1-6, with 8 bases that match TRBD1. This CDR3 comprises 15 residues. In germline, CDR1 is MNHEY, CDR2 SVGAGI. In nucleotides, the CDR3 is TGTGCCATCAGTTACTCTACAGGGGGTGGGTCACCCCTCCACTTT. This translates into CAISYSTGGGSPLHF.

This clone showed up many times. A much larger clone lies one base from this, so it may be a read error. The same CDR3 also results from other DNA sequences found in this sample. The chain has TRBV6-1 and TRBJ1-6, with TRBD1 as a possible D gene (5 bases). The length of the CDR3 is 13 residues. Germline loops: CDR1 MNHNS, CDR2 SASEGT. This CDR3 reads CASSQGGYSPLHF. The CDR3, as DNA: TGTGCCAGCAGTCAGGGAGGATATTCGCCCCTCCACTTT.